Each of the 22 T cell receptor beta chains below was sequenced from the same sample in a study of beta chain features in type 1 diabetes. Study conclusions and caveats: Among all four CD4+ subsets, Type 1 diabetes patients had TCRB CDR3s that were moderately but significantly shorter.

Expressed TCRB transcripts were sequenced, since all the RNA that had been isolated was reverse transcribed. TCRdb's copy holds only in-frame clones and misses some; the assay was immunoSEQ multiplex PCR. The sample includes over 650,000 clones, 11% to 15% seen only once; the top ten take nearly 0.04%. These TCRs are of unknown antigen specificity. Source material: naive CD4+ T cells from blood. The receptors come from a man in his late teens or twenties with type 1 diabetes.

The chain carries TRBV30 and TRBJ1-2, with D perhaps TRBD1 (5 bases). Germline loops: CDR1 GTSNPN, CDR2 SVGIG (reference sequence). Trimming shortened V by 5 bases and J by 4 bases, and 8 bases separated the two germline ends. This CDR3 has 11 residues. CDR3: CAWGAFYGYTF. In DNA, the CDR3 is TGTGCCTGGGGGGCCTTCTATGGCTACACCTTC.

This clone was counted only a few times. The chain couples TRBV7-2 to TRBJ2-1, with 9 nucleotides matching TRBD1. The germline gives CDR1 SGHTA, CDR2 FQGNSA. The CDR3 consists of 15 residues. The ends lost 7 bases at V and 9 bases at J; junction bases unmatched: 13. The CDR3 region is CASTIDGWGQGEQFF. CDR3 DNA: TGTGCCAGCACCATAGATGGCTGGGGACAGGGTGAGCAGTTCTTC.

The chain combines TRBV6-1 with TRBJ2-4; no clear D gene. Germline loops: CDR1 MNHNS, CDR2 SASEGT. CDR3 size: 16 residues. V lost 2 bases to trimming and J lost 0 bases, with 11 bases between them. CDR3 loop: CASSETSLRAKNIQYF. The CDR3 bases are TGTGCCAGCAGTGAAACCAGTCTGAGAGCCAAAAACATTCAGTACTTC.

This clone was seen a few times. The chain links TRBV12-5 to TRBJ2-3; D unclear. This CDR3 is 15 amino acids long. Between the trimmed V and J ends, which lost 6 bases and 5 bases, there was a span of 18 bases. Germline CDR1 and CDR2: LGHNT and FRNRAP. CDR3 sequence: CASGPGGSAGDTQYF. For the CDR3, the DNA is TGTGCTAGTGGCCCTGGTGGGTCTGCCGGAGATACGCAGTATTTT.

This clone showed up just a few times. The chain couples TRBV4-1 to TRBJ2-2; 13 bases are shared with TRBD2. The CDR3 has 17 amino acids. Germline CDR1 and CDR2: MGHRA and YSYEKL. Trimming cost V 1 base and J 6 bases; bases outside gene matches: 5. In nucleotides, the CDR3 is TGCGCCAGCAGCCAAGGGAGACTAGCGGGAGGAGCCGGGGAGCTGTTTTTT. Amino acids: CASSQGRLAGGAGELFF.

This clone has a handful of counts. The CDR3 sequence: CSAGRGRNTGELFF. The CDR3 region has the DNA TGCAGCGCCGGCCGGGGCCGGAACACCGGGGAGCTGTTTTTT. The chain employs TRBV29-1 and TRBJ2-2; D may be TRBD1 or TRBD2 (5 bases each). Germline V gene lookup returns CDR1 SQVTM and CDR2 ANQGSEA. CDR3 size: 14 residues. Trimming removed 7 bases from V and 1 base from J, with 13 bases in between.

CDR3 DNA sequence: TGTGCCAGCAGTGAATTGGGACAGGGGCCCTACGAGCAGTACTTC. It translates to CASSELGQGPYEQYF. The rearrangement joins TRBV25-1 to TRBJ2-7; TRBD1 agrees at 10 bases. V shed 1 base and J 2 bases; nucleotides not matched to a gene: 2. Germline V gene sequence: CDR1 MGHDK, CDR2 SYGVNS. The CDR3 has 15 residues.

This clone was detected only a few times. The rearrangement links TRBV9 to TRBJ2-6; unclear D gene. Germline V gives CDR1 SGDLS, CDR2 YYNGEE. V lost 3 bases, J lost 4 bases, and 11 bases lay in between. The CDR3 has 15 residues. The CDR3: CASSGPDGGANVLTF. In nucleotides, the CDR3 is TGTGCCAGCAGCGGGCCCGATGGGGGGGCCAACGTCCTGACTTTC.

The chain is built from TRBV5-6 and TRBJ2-5; D might be TRBD2 (5 bases). The CDR3 totals 13 residues. Trimming took 4 bases from V and 4 from J, leaving 11 bases between them. Germline CDR1 is SGHDT and CDR2 is YYEEEE. The CDR3 coding sequence is TGTGCCAGCAGCGGCAGAGGGCGAGAGACCCAGTACTTC. Encoded protein: CASSGRGRETQYF.

This rearrangement joins TRBV5-4 to TRBJ2-3; 12 bases fit TRBD2. The germline V gene has CDR1 SGHNT and CDR2 YYREEE (reference sequence). CDR3 length: 15 amino acids. V dropped 3 bases and J dropped 6; count of bases not matched to a gene: 5. In DNA, the CDR3 is TGTGCCAGCAGCTGGGGGACTAGCGGGCCCGATACGCAGTATTTT. It codes for CASSWGTSGPDTQYF.

This clone has only a few counts. The chain has TRBV7-6 and TRBJ2-6; TRBD2 agrees at 10 bases. The CDR3 is 18 amino acids. The V gene end was trimmed by 4 bases and the J gene end by 2 bases; junction bases not matched to a gene: 8. CDR1 and CDR2 from the germline V gene are SGHVS and FNYEAQ. CDR3 sequence: CASSSPLAGVTGANVLTF. In nucleotides, the CDR3 is TGTGCCAGCAGCTCCCCCCTAGCGGGAGTTACTGGGGCCAACGTCCTGACTTTC.

The chain has TRBV11-2 and TRBJ2-1, with D perhaps matching TRBD1 (6 bases). CDR1 SGHAT and CDR2 FQNNGV come from the germline V gene. The CDR3 covers 13 residues. Trimming stripped 3 bases from V and 12 bases from J, with 15 bases between. The CDR3 loop reads CASSFNLLGGQFF. The CDR3 DNA is TGTGCCAGCAGCTTTAACCTCCTAGGGGGGCAGTTCTTC.

This chain links TRBV7-2 with TRBJ2-5; D perhaps matches TRBD2 (6 bases). This CDR3 contains 13 residues. V was cut by 2 bases and J by 3 bases, with 7 bases left in between. Germline loops: CDR1 SGHTA, CDR2 FQGNSA. The CDR3 reads CASSLSGEETQYF. The CDR3 bases are TGTGCCAGCAGCTTATCGGGGGAAGAGACCCAGTACTTC.

In its sample, this clone was seen a few times. The V call is TRBV7-2, the J call TRBJ2-3, with no clear D. This CDR3 region has 15 residues. With 3 bases removed from V and 1 base from J, the gap between germline ends came to 11 bases. Looked up from germline, CDR1 is SGHTA and CDR2 is FQGNSA. CDR3 residues: CASSFRGSRTDTQYF. The CDR3 nucleotides are TGTGCCAGCAGCTTCCGAGGAAGCCGCACAGATACGCAGTATTTT.

This chain connects TRBV30 to TRBJ2-7; D may correspond to TRBD1 or TRBD2 (5 bases each). V lost 3 bases to trimming and J lost 6 bases, with 12 bases between them. This CDR3 has 12 residues. The germline gives CDR1 GTSNPN, CDR2 SVGIG (reference sequence). This chain's CDR3 is CAWRGHGIEQYF. The CDR3 DNA is TGTGCCTGGAGAGGACACGGGATCGAGCAGTACTTC.

The CDR3 DNA follows: TGCAGTGCTAGTAATGCTGGGGAGCTGTTTTTT. The encoded protein is CSASNAGELFF. The V call is TRBV20-1, the J call TRBJ2-2; D call uncertain. V lost 3 bases to trimming and J lost 8 bases, with 7 bases between them. CDR1 DFQATT and CDR2 SNEGSKA come from the germline V gene (reference sequence). The CDR3 totals 11 residues.

This clone was counted between two and nine times. V gene TRBV7-2 combines with J gene TRBJ1-2, with D possibly being TRBD1 (6 bases). The V end lost 5 bases, the J end lost 6 bases, and 16 bases lay between the germline ends. CDR3 size: 14 residues. Germline CDR1 SGHTA, CDR2 FQGNSA. CDR3 residues: CASSPTQGLHGYTF. The CDR3 bases are TGTGCCAGCAGCCCGACACAGGGACTGCATGGCTACACCTTC.

This clone turned up a few times. Other DNA sequences within the sample encode an identical CDR3. The chain combines TRBV5-6 with TRBJ2-5, with 7 bases matching TRBD1. The CDR3 has 14 residues. CDR1 and CDR2 (germline): SGHDT, YYEEEE. Trimming removed 4 bases from V and 0 bases from J; junction bases left unmatched: 3. CDR3 residues: CASSLGQNQETQYF. The CDR3 DNA reads as TGTGCCAGCAGCCTGGGACAGAACCAAGAGACCCAGTACTTC.

This clone occurred a few times. At one of its ends the junction is not consistent with the germline gene, which may arise from a read error. The genes are TRBV10-3 and TRBJ2-3; maybe TRBD2 (6 bases). CDR1 ENHRY and CDR2 SYGVKD come from the germline V gene. This CDR3 is built from 17 residues. CDR3 sequence reads: CAITEARLGTSTDTQYF. The CDR3, as DNA: TGTGCCATCACTGAGGCGAGACTAGGAACCTCCACAGATACGCAGTATTTT.

A few counts support this clone. The rearrangement links TRBV7-2 to TRBJ2-6; the match to TRBD1 covers 10 bases. The CDR3 runs 17 residues. Germline values: CDR1 SGHTA, CDR2 FQGNSA. The ends lost 2 bases at V and 2 bases at J; junction bases unmatched: 3. The CDR3 DNA reads as TGTGCCAGCAGCTTATTGACAGGGGGCGCTGGGGCCAACGTCCTGACTTTC. Translation gives CASSLLTGGAGANVLTF.

V and J are TRBV10-3 and TRBJ2-5; TRBD1 agrees at 9 bases. V trimming: 11 bases; J trimming: 3 bases; junction bases outside the gene matches: 10. Germline V gene lookup returns CDR1 ENHRY and CDR2 SYGVKD. The CDR3 consists of 14 residues. The CDR3 region has the DNA TGTGCCGCCAAGTTGGGACAGGGTGAAGAGACCCAGTACTTC. The encoded protein is CAAKLGQGEETQYF.

As for this clone: Additional DNA sequences in this sample encode the identical CDR3. The rearrangement joins TRBV15 to TRBJ2-5; D is ambiguous. This CDR3 is 11 amino acids long. Germline V lookup: CDR1 LNHNV, CDR2 YYDKDF (reference sequence). Trimming took 3 bases from V and 5 from J, leaving 4 bases between them. CDR3 DNA sequence: TGTGCCACCAGCAGGGAGGAGACCCAGTACTTC. This sequence encodes CATSREETQYF.